Below, 27 T cell receptor beta chains from the same sample are listed, as sequenced in a study of T-cell memory formation after mild COVID-19. A single record per CDR3 protein comes from TCRdb applying MiXCR to the 5' RACE reads. The table includes approximately 230,000 distinct CDR3 sequences, less than 20% detected once. The sequenced material came from PBMCs or a T cell subset sorted from them (not recorded which). These receptor sequences come from a man younger than 35 who had mild COVID-19 (a few samples of this study predate the infection). Cell type and time point are not known.

This clonotype was observed a handful of times. The rearrangement uses TRBV6-5 and TRBJ1-3, with TRBD1 identical over 9 bases. Trimming removed 8 bases from V and 8 bases from J; junction bases left unmatched: 10. Germline CDR1 MNHEY, CDR2 SVGAGI. There are 14 residues in the CDR3. CDR3 loop: CASLDRDREDTIYF. The CDR3 region has the DNA TGTGCCAGCCTTGATCGGGACAGGGAAGACACCATATATTTT.

The chain has TRBV6-2 or TRBV6-3 and TRBJ2-5, with D possibly being TRBD2 (7 bases). V was cut by 6 bases and J by 5 bases, with 16 bases left in between. Germline assignment: CDR1 MNHEY and CDR2 SVGEGT. CDR3 length: 14 residues. The CDR3 DNA follows: TGTGCCAGCAGAGACGGGGGGCGGACGGAGACCCAGTACTTC. Amino acid sequence: CASRDGGRTETQYF.

There are a few counts of this clonotype. The chain is built from TRBV7-9 and TRBJ2-2; D is uncertain. The length of the CDR3 is 15 residues. The germline V gene encodes CDR1 SEHNR and CDR2 FQNEAQ (reference sequence). Trimming pared 2 bases from V and 4 bases from J, leaving 11 bases between. The DNA of the CDR3 is TGTGCCAGCAGCTTAAGGCCCGGGTCCACCGGGGAGCTGTTTTTT. It specifies CASSLRPGSTGELFF.

The genes are TRBV15 and TRBJ2-5, with D perhaps matching TRBD2 (6 bases). V was cut by 3 bases and J by 1 base, with 12 bases left in between. Germline V gene data show CDR1 as LNHNV and CDR2 as YYDKDF (reference sequence). The CDR3 runs 15 residues. The CDR3 spells CATSSLFSGQETQYF. As DNA, the CDR3 is TGTGCCACCAGCAGCCTGTTTAGCGGCCAAGAGACCCAGTACTTC.

The chain links TRBV11-2 to TRBJ2-3; 7 nucleotides match TRBD1. CDR1 and CDR2 (germline): SGHAT, FQNNGV. Germline trimming cut 4 bases from V and 3 bases from J; bases unmatched to any gene: 4. This CDR3 is built from 14 residues. The CDR3 nucleotides are TGTGCCAGCAGCTCCCCGGGACAGACAGATACGCAGTATTTT. Amino acid sequence: CASSSPGQTDTQYF.

By frequency in the sample, this clonotype is medium-sized. The V and J genes are TRBV20-1 and TRBJ2-6; D is ambiguous. There are 14 residues in the CDR3. V shed 6 bases and J shed 0 bases, with 9 bases lying between them. Germline V lookup: CDR1 DFQATT, CDR2 SNEGSKA (reference sequence). The CDR3 reads CSAPETSGANVLTF. The CDR3 DNA follows: TGCAGTGCCCCAGAGACCTCTGGGGCCAACGTCCTGACTTTC.

The chain couples TRBV20-1 to TRBJ1-1; tentative D call: TRBD1 (5 bases). The CDR3 length is 14 residues. CDR1 is DFQATT and CDR2 is SNEGSKA in the germline V gene (reference sequence). Trimming took off 2 bases at V and 1 base at J, with 11 bases between the two ends. The CDR3: CSARLGTGNTEAFF. In DNA, the CDR3 is TGCAGTGCTAGACTTGGGACGGGGAACACTGAAGCTTTCTTT.

In its sample, this clonotype was seen a few times. CDR3: CASRINLAGGANEQFF. The CDR3 DNA follows: TGTGCCAGCAGGATCAACCTAGCGGGGGGCGCCAATGAGCAGTTCTTC. The chain joins TRBV12-3 or TRBV12-4 to TRBJ2-1; 11 bases align to TRBD2. Trimming at V came to 6 bases and at J to 6 bases, leaving 10 bases not matched to a gene. The CDR3 length is 16 residues.

The chain joins TRBV6-2 or TRBV6-3 to TRBJ2-7; TRBD1 matches 9 bases. The CDR3 length is 18 residues. The V gene end was trimmed by 7 bases and the J gene end by 7 bases; junction bases not matched to a gene: 23. Germline V gives CDR1 MNHEY, CDR2 SVGEGT. CDR3 protein: CASTAGEKVPGQGKEQYV. CDR3 in DNA: TGTGCCAGCACCGCCGGCGAGAAGGTACCGGGACAGGGAAAAGAGCAGTACGTC.

The chain joins TRBV20-1 to TRBJ1-2; TRBD1 is a possible D gene (6 bases). This CDR3 is built from 13 residues. Germline CDR1 reads DFQATT; CDR2 reads SNEGSKA (reference sequence). V was shortened by 6 bases and J by 4 bases, with 15 bases between the two germline ends. As DNA, the CDR3 is TGCAGTGCCCAACCGGGACACCGCTATGGCTACACCTTC. It codes for CSAQPGHRYGYTF.

The rearrangement links TRBV5-1 to TRBJ1-2, with D perhaps matching TRBD1 (5 bases). This CDR3 spans 15 amino acids. Germline V gene sequence: CDR1 SGHRS, CDR2 YFSETQ. The V and J ends lost 4 bases and 2 bases respectively, with 15 bases between them. The DNA of the CDR3 is TGCGCCAGCAGCCGGGGACCGGAAGAGAACTATGGCTACACCTTC. Protein sequence: CASSRGPEENYGYTF.

This chain joins TRBV5-6 and TRBJ2-1; D not certain. CDR3 length: 11 amino acids. Per germline, CDR1 SGHDT and CDR2 YYEEEE. Trimming removed 4 bases from V and 8 bases from J, with 7 bases in between. CDR3 sequence reads: CASSKWHEQFF. The CDR3 bases are TGTGCCAGCAGCAAATGGCATGAGCAGTTCTTC.

The CDR3 nucleotides are TGTGCCAGCAGCTCGGCGGCCGACTGGGGCACAGATACGCAGTATTTT. Translated, it gives CASSSAADWGTDTQYF. The chain carries TRBV11-1 and TRBJ2-3, with D unresolved. This CDR3 has 16 residues. The germline V gene encodes CDR1 SGHAT and CDR2 FQDESV (reference sequence). Trimming stripped 4 bases from V and 1 base from J, with 15 bases between.

This clonotype came up a few times. This sequence joins TRBV4-3 and TRBJ1-5; no firm D call. V was shortened by 8 bases and J by 5 bases, with 7 bases between the two germline ends. CDR3 size: 11 residues. Germline V CDR1 and CDR2: LGHNA, YSLEER. The CDR3 DNA sequence: TGCGCCAGCCAGCCGGATCAGCCCCAGCATTTT. This translates into CASQPDQPQHF.

This clonotype was observed a few times. V usage is TRBV3-1 and J usage is TRBJ2-7; perhaps TRBD2 as D (5 bases). The CDR3 is 13 residues long. Trimming removed 4 bases from V and 5 bases from J, with 12 bases in between. Germline values: CDR1 LGHDT, CDR2 YNNKEL (reference sequence). The CDR3: CASSPTGWDEQYV. The DNA of the CDR3 is TGTGCCAGCAGCCCGACGGGATGGGACGAGCAGTACGTC.

This clonotype was counted at least ten times. This chain uses TRBV10-3 with TRBJ2-7; D not resolved. The CDR3 is 13 amino acids. The V end lost 0 bases, the J end lost 4 bases, and 7 bases lay between the germline ends. The V gene's germline CDR1 is ENHRY and CDR2 SYGVKD. This chain's CDR3 is CAISESPGYEQYF. CDR3 bases: TGTGCCATCAGTGAGTCACCCGGATACGAGCAGTACTTC.

This clonotype was detected only a few times. V and J are TRBV20-1 and TRBJ1-4; the D is unclear. The CDR3 extends over 12 amino acids. V was pared by 5 bases and J by 11 bases, with 15 bases between. From germline, CDR1 is DFQATT and CDR2 SNEGSKA (reference sequence). CDR3 sequence (DNA): TGCAGTGCTCCCCTGGCGGGCCCGAAACTGTTTTTT. This codes for CSAPLAGPKLFF.

The V and J genes are TRBV19 and TRBJ2-6; D is uncertain. This CDR3 spans 15 amino acids. The ends were cut back, 7 bases at V and 0 bases at J, with 10 bases in the middle. The germline V gene encodes CDR1 LNHDA and CDR2 SQIVND (reference sequence). As DNA, the CDR3 is TGTGCCAGTACTTCCCTATTCTCTGGGGCCAACGTCCTGACTTTC. This translates into CASTSLFSGANVLTF. The whole variable domain, filled in from reference TRBV19 and TRBJ2-6, reads DGGITQSPKYLFRKEGQNVTLSCEQNLNHDAMYWYRQDPGQGLRLIYYSQIVNDFQKGDIAEGYSVSREKKESFPLTVTSAQKNPTAFYLCASTSLFSGANVLTFGAGSRLTVL.

V is TRBV6-2 or TRBV6-3 and J is TRBJ1-6; D is possibly TRBD1 (5 bases). This CDR3 contains 14 residues. Germline CDR1 and CDR2: MNHEY and SVGEGT. Trimming took off 7 bases at V and 14 bases at J, with 21 bases between the two ends. The CDR3 DNA is TGTGCCAGCATGGGCAGGGTGACCCCTTCGGCCCTCCACTTT. This sequence encodes CASMGRVTPSALHF.

Only a few counts were recorded for this clonotype. This rearrangement joins TRBV5-6 to TRBJ2-1; 11 nucleotides agree with TRBD2. The CDR3 extends over 12 amino acids. Trimming took 3 bases from V and 15 from J; bases not matched to a gene: 5. Germline V CDR1 and CDR2: SGHDT, YYEEEE. CDR3 coding DNA: TGTGCCAGCAGCTCTAGCGGGGGGCTCGGGTTCTTC. It yields the protein CASSSSGGLGFF.

This clonotype was observed a handful of times. The V call is TRBV7-3, the J call TRBJ2-1; 11 positions match TRBD2. Per the germline V gene, CDR1 is SGHTA and CDR2 is FQGTGA. The CDR3 sequence is 17 residues long. The junction had 10 bases not matched to a gene; V was cut back by 5 bases and J by 4 bases. This CDR3 is CASSLLATSGGYNEQFF. The CDR3 DNA is TGTGCCAGCAGCCTCCTGGCTACTAGCGGGGGTTACAATGAGCAGTTCTTC.

This clonotype was picked up a small number of times. This chain joins TRBV21-1 and TRBJ1-5; TRBD1, as called in the table, went unchecked against the DNA. TRBV21-1 is shown as a pseudogene. CDR3 length: 15 amino acids. The CDR3 region is CASSLKGVSNQPQHF. The CDR3 coding sequence is TGTGCCAGCAGCCTCAAGGGGGTGAGCAATCAGCCCCAGCATTTT.

This clonotype turned up a few times. The rearrangement links TRBV5-1 to TRBJ2-5, with no clear D. The V and J ends lost 0 bases and 3 bases respectively, with 6 bases between them. There are 13 residues in the CDR3. Germline CDR1 is SGHRS and CDR2 is YFSETQ. The chain's CDR3 is CASSLVREETQYF. CDR3 DNA: TGCGCCAGCAGCTTGGTTAGAGAAGAGACCCAGTACTTC.

This clonotype has only a few counts. The V and J genes are TRBV4-1 and TRBJ1-5; weak D call: TRBD1 (6 bases). The CDR3 has 16 amino acids. The germline V gene has CDR1 MGHRA and CDR2 YSYEKL. The germline V and J ends were trimmed by 0 bases and 5 bases, with 14 bases remaining between them. The CDR3 sequence is CASSQEVGAWDQPQHF. CDR3 coding DNA: TGCGCCAGCAGCCAAGAGGTGGGGGCATGGGATCAGCCCCAGCATTTT.

This clonotype came up a few times. The chain joins TRBV6-5 to TRBJ1-1; D not resolved. Between the trimmed V and J ends, which lost 4 bases and 5 bases, there was a span of 14 bases. The CDR3 runs 14 residues. CDR1 and CDR2 from the germline V gene are MNHEY and SVGAGI. CDR3 residues: CASSFLRQVTEAFF. CDR3 nucleotides: TGTGCCAGCAGTTTCTTACGGCAGGTAACTGAAGCTTTCTTT.

This clonotype occurred many times. The chain links TRBV7-2 to TRBJ2-5, with D possibly called TRBD1 or TRBD2 (6 bases each). The CDR3 extends over 15 amino acids. The V and J ends lost 0 bases and 4 bases respectively, with 12 bases between them. Looked up from germline, CDR1 is SGHTA and CDR2 is FQGNSA. CDR3 in DNA: TGTGCCAGCAGCTTAGCCTCCAGGGGAGGAGAGACCCAGTACTTC. This sequence encodes CASSLASRGGETQYF.

The J gene is TRBJ2-6, the V gene TRBV7-2; 10 bases fit TRBD1. V gave up 3 bases and J gave up 0 bases; unmatched junction bases: 2. The CDR3 contains 17 residues. CDR1 is SGHTA and CDR2 is FQGNSA in the germline V gene. CDR3: CASSLTGGGSGANVLTF. In DNA, the CDR3 is TGTGCCAGCAGCTTGACAGGGGGCGGCTCTGGGGCCAACGTCCTGACTTTC.